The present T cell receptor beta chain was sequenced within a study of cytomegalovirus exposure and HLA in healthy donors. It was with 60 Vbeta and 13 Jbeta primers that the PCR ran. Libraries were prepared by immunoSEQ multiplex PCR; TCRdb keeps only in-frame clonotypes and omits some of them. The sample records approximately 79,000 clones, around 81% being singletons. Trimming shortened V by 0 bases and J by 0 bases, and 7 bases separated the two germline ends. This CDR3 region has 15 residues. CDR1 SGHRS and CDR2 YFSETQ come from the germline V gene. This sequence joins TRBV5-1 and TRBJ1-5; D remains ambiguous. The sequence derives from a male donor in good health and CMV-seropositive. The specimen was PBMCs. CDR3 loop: CASSLAPVSNQPQHF. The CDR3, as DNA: TGCGCCAGCAGCTTGGCCCCGGTTAGCAATCAGCCCCAGCATTTT.